These 5 T cell receptor beta chains originate from one sample sequenced in a study of yellow fever vaccine responses in identical twins. TCRdb reprocessed the RT-PCR reads with MiXCR, giving one entry per CDR3 protein. The sample lists about 10,000 distinct CDR3 sequences; over 65% were seen once. The specimen comprised T cells from blood (PBMCs), unsorted or a sorted subset (not recorded which), sampled before or after yellow fever vaccination (not recorded which). The receptors come from a woman aged 18-29 years who received the yellow fever vaccine.

The chain combines TRBV24-1 with TRBJ2-5; the match to TRBD2 covers 7 bases. J gave up 5 bases and V 4 bases, and 6 bases lay outside the gene matches. CDR1 is KGHDR, CDR2 SFDVKD, per germline. This CDR3 spans 14 amino acids. CDR3: CATSDADGRETQYF. CDR3 bases: TGTGCCACCAGTGACGCCGACGGGAGGGAGACCCAGTACTTC.

The chain couples TRBV19 to TRBJ2-2, with 11 bases fitting TRBD2. Germline assignment: CDR1 LNHDA and CDR2 SQIVND (reference sequence). The CDR3 runs to 15 residues. V shed 6 bases, J shed 5 bases, and the junction held 5 bases outside the gene matches. This chain's CDR3 is CASRVLAGATGELFF. In nucleotides, the CDR3 is TGTGCCAGTAGGGTACTAGCGGGAGCAACCGGGGAGCTGTTTTTT.

The chain combines TRBV5-6 with TRBJ2-5; TRBD1 agrees at 7 bases. There are 16 residues in the CDR3. CDR1 SGHDT and CDR2 YYEEEE come from the germline V gene. V lost 4 bases and J lost 5; bases outside the gene matches: 14. The DNA for the CDR3 is TGTGCCAGCAGCGTCACAGGGGTCCGAGCCAGGGAGACCCAGTACTTC. Amino acids: CASSVTGVRARETQYF.

The gene calls are TRBV10-1 and TRBJ2-1; TRBD1 aligns across 10 bases. Germline V lookup: CDR1 WNHNN, CDR2 SYGVQD (reference sequence). CDR3 size: 16 residues. Trimming took 7 bases from V and 0 from J; bases not matched to a gene: 6. The CDR3 DNA follows: TGCGCCAGCACCACCCGGGACAGGGGCTCCTACAATGAGCAGTTCTTC. It is translated as CASTTRDRGSYNEQFF.

In its sample, this clonotype was seen a few times. The chain has TRBV5-1 and TRBJ2-1; 9 nucleotides agree with TRBD1. CDR1 and CDR2 from the germline V gene are SGHRS and YFSETQ. The CDR3 extends over 18 amino acids. The J segment lost 1 base and the V segment lost 2 bases, leaving 10 bases of the junction unmatched. CDR3 in DNA: TGCGCCAGCAGCTTCACGTTTACCGGGACAGGGTCCTACAATGAGCAGTTCTTC. Translation gives CASSFTFTGTGSYNEQFF.